Listed here are 22 T cell receptor beta chains from one sample, sequenced in a study of spatial heterogeneity in lung cancer. Via MiXCR, TCRdb re-called the 5' RACE reads, giving one row per CDR3 protein. The data contain around 10,000 distinct CDR3 sequences, about 4% of them singletons. Indicated time point: sample taken at primary tumor resection. Whole RNA from tumor, nontumor lung or frozen PBMC was sequenced unsorted. The sample in question was normal lung tissue next to the tumor, obtained at surgery. The receptors stem from a male donor with early-stage non-small cell lung cancer.

This clonotype is medium-sized in the sample. This beta chain slipped into a library made for alpha chains as a stray read, so its size is not meaningful. The rearrangement joins TRBV18 to TRBJ2-3; D call uncertain. V lost 3 bases to trimming and J lost 8 bases, with 15 bases between them. The germline CDR1 and CDR2 sequences are KGHSH and LQKENI. This CDR3 is built from 14 residues. CDR3 loop: CASSPPSSRPTQYF. CDR3 in DNA: TGTGCCAGCTCACCTCCATCTAGTCGGCCTACGCAGTATTTT.

This clonotype was counted at least ten times. This beta chain represents an off-target read in a library built for alpha chains; its size is of limited meaning. The chain has TRBV4-2 and TRBJ1-6; possible D gene TRBD1, 5 bases. The CDR3 loop spans 15 amino acids. Germline values: CDR1 LGHNA, CDR2 YNFKEQ. V lost 0 bases and J 9 bases, leaving 12 bases between the germline ends. Here the CDR3 reads CASSQDIRDGSPLHF. CDR3 coding DNA: TGTGCCAGCAGCCAAGATATCAGGGATGGTTCACCCCTCCACTTT.

This clonotype has ten or more counts. This beta chain is off target for a library built for alpha chains, so its abundance means little. The V and J genes are TRBV5-5 and TRBJ2-3, with 14 nucleotides matching TRBD2. This CDR3 has 19 residues. The germline V gene encodes CDR1 SGHKS and CDR2 YYEKEE (reference sequence). Trimming took 4 bases from V and 2 from J; bases not matched to a gene: 12. The CDR3 sequence: CASSQGTSGGLRSTDTQYF. The CDR3 nucleotides are TGTGCCAGCAGCCAAGGGACTAGCGGGGGCTTACGATCCACAGATACGCAGTATTTT.

This clonotype is categorized as medium-sized. This beta chain turned up in a library designed for alpha chains; as an off-target read, its abundance says little. This chain links TRBV18 with TRBJ2-1; 8 bases match TRBD1. Germline lookup yields CDR1 KGHSH and CDR2 LQKENI. V lost 5 bases to trimming and J lost 5 bases; unmatched junction nucleotides: 11. The CDR3 is made up of 16 amino acids. The CDR3 DNA sequence: TGTGCCAGCTCAAATGACAGGGGCCGACTTGACAATGAGCAGTTCTTC. It codes for CASSNDRGRLDNEQFF.

This clonotype has just a few counts. As an off-target read in a library built for alpha chains, this beta chain has a frequency of little significance. This sequence joins TRBV7-2 and TRBJ2-7, with 7 bases aligning to TRBD1. V dropped 5 bases and J dropped 4; count of bases not matched to a gene: 5. Per germline, CDR1 SGHTA and CDR2 FQGNSA. The CDR3 loop spans 13 amino acids. CDR3 amino acids: CASSRGLGYEQYF. CDR3 nucleotide sequence: TGTGCCAGCAGCAGGGGGCTCGGATACGAGCAGTACTTC.

This clonotype was picked up many times. The size of this beta chain means little, since it is a stray read in a library made for alpha chains. The CDR3 region is CASIEPGQGPKQYF. DNA for the CDR3: TGTGCCAGCATTGAACCGGGACAGGGGCCGAAGCAGTACTTC. This rearrangement joins TRBV6-2 or TRBV6-3 to TRBJ2-7; 10 bases map to TRBD1. CDR1 and CDR2 from the germline V gene are MNHEY and SVGEGT. Unmatched junction bases numbered 11, after V lost 7 bases and J lost 8 bases. This CDR3 has 14 residues.

This clonotype was recorded many times. The size of this beta chain means little, since it is a stray read in a library made for alpha chains. V is TRBV13 and J is TRBJ2-7, with unresolved D. The CDR3 consists of 14 residues. The V end lost 5 bases, the J end lost 0 bases, and 11 bases lay between the germline ends. CDR1 is PRHDT, CDR2 FYEKMQ, per germline (reference sequence). The CDR3 here is CASSARLASYEQYF. The CDR3, as DNA: TGTGCCAGCAGCGCCCGCTTGGCCTCCTACGAGCAGTACTTC.

This clonotype is labeled medium-sized. Found in a library prepared for alpha chains, this beta chain is an off-target read, and its abundance has little meaning. This chain links TRBV9 with TRBJ2-3; D ambiguous. CDR3 size: 16 residues. The V end lost 3 bases, the J end lost 0 bases, and 14 bases lay between the germline ends. The germline V gene has CDR1 SGDLS and CDR2 YYNGEE. The chain's CDR3 is CASSEDITMSTDTQYF. The CDR3 DNA reads TGTGCCAGCAGCGAAGACATCACGATGAGCACAGATACGCAGTATTTT.

This clonotype was seen ten or more times. This beta chain is an unintended read in a library built for alpha chains; its size means little. The chain joins TRBV6-5 to TRBJ2-1; 7 nucleotides agree with TRBD2. V lost 5 bases to trimming and J lost 7 bases; unmatched junction nucleotides: 11. This CDR3 spans 15 amino acids. Germline assignment: CDR1 MNHEY and CDR2 SVGAGI. The chain's CDR3 is CASSPLAPLGNEQFF. In DNA form, the CDR3 reads TGTGCCAGCAGTCCACTAGCGCCCCTAGGGAATGAGCAGTTCTTC.

This clonotype was seen a handful of times. Since the library was made to target alpha chains, this beta chain is a stray read and its abundance is not meaningful. The rearrangement links TRBV7-9 to TRBJ1-5; D is perhaps TRBD1 (6 bases). V was cut by 0 bases and J by 7 bases, with 13 bases left in between. Germline V gene data show CDR1 as SEHNR and CDR2 as FQNEAQ (reference sequence). The CDR3 has 15 amino acids. CDR3 sequence: CASSLAKGEGQPQHF. The CDR3 nucleotides are TGTGCCAGCAGCTTAGCGAAGGGGGAGGGACAGCCCCAGCATTTT.

Turning to this clonotype: This may arise from a read error, as a much more abundant clone is one base away. Being off target in a library aimed at alpha chains, this beta chain has a size of little meaning. The chain couples TRBV5-1 to TRBJ1-2; possibly TRBD1 for D (6 bases). Germline CDR1 is SGHRS and CDR2 is YFSETQ. The CDR3 has 15 residues. Trimming stripped 7 bases from V and 9 bases from J, with 25 bases between. As DNA, the CDR3 is TGCGCCAGCGCACTTGGGGCGGGACATGGAGGAAGCTACACCTTC. Protein product: CASALGAGHGGSYTF.

In its sample, this clonotype was seen many times. Because the library targeted alpha chains, this beta chain is an off-target read whose size means little. This sequence joins TRBV20-1 and TRBJ1-1; TRBD1 aligns across 7 bases. The CDR3 length is 12 residues. V was pared by 6 bases and J by 4 bases, with 5 bases of the junction left unmatched. CDR1 is DFQATT and CDR2 is SNEGSKA in the germline V gene (reference sequence). The CDR3 protein is CSARGAVTEAFF. CDR3 DNA sequence: TGCAGTGCCAGGGGGGCGGTCACTGAAGCTTTCTTT.

This clonotype was seen ten or more times. The library was built for alpha chains, so this beta chain is an off-target read and its size means little. The rearrangement uses TRBV29-1 and TRBJ2-1, with TRBD2 as a possible D gene (5 bases). Germline V CDR1 and CDR2: SQVTM, ANQGSEA. The CDR3 totals 12 residues. V lost 6 bases and J lost 2, with 8 bases in between. CDR3 loop: CSVAETYNEQFF. CDR3 coding DNA: TGCAGCGTAGCGGAGACCTACAATGAGCAGTTCTTC.

This clonotype was observed many times. The library was prepared for alpha chains; this beta chain is a stray read, so its frequency means little. The genes are TRBV2 and TRBJ1-2; D is uncertain. The V gene's germline CDR1 is SNHLY and CDR2 FYNNEI. Trimming removed 7 bases from V and 2 bases from J, with 5 bases in between. The CDR3 is 11 residues long. The CDR3 here is CASNPNYGYTF. Here the CDR3 DNA reads TGTGCCAGCAATCCCAACTATGGCTACACCTTC.

In its sample, this clonotype is large (0.1 to 1%). This beta chain represents an off-target read in a library built for alpha chains; its size is of limited meaning. The rearrangement links TRBV27 to TRBJ2-7, with D tentatively TRBD1 (5 bases). There are 16 residues in the CDR3. Germline V gene sequence: CDR1 MNHEY, CDR2 SMNVEV (reference sequence). The V and J ends lost 2 bases and 0 bases respectively, with 14 bases between them. Here the CDR3 reads CASSLAFTGSSYEQYF. The CDR3 DNA sequence: TGTGCCAGCAGTTTAGCCTTCACAGGCAGCTCCTACGAGCAGTACTTC.

In its sample, this clonotype ranks as medium-sized. In a library made to pick up alpha chains, this beta chain is a stray read with a size that means little. The chain employs TRBV5-1 and TRBJ1-1; D is perhaps TRBD1 (6 bases). Germline values: CDR1 SGHRS, CDR2 YFSETQ. The CDR3 totals 15 residues. Trimming took off 0 bases at V and 8 bases at J, with 17 bases between the two ends. Here the CDR3 reads CASSLERTVLGEAFF. In DNA, the CDR3 is TGCGCCAGCAGCTTGGAAAGGACAGTACTCGGCGAAGCTTTCTTT. The whole variable domain, filled in from reference TRBV5-1 and TRBJ1-1, reads KAGVTQTPRYLIKTRGQQVTLSCSPISGHRSVSWYQQTPGQGLQFLFEYFSETQRNKGNFPGRFSGRQFSNSRSEMNVSTLELGDSALYLCASSLERTVLGEAFFGQGTRLTVV.

The sample holds a few counts of this clonotype. This beta chain slipped into a library made for alpha chains as a stray read, so its size is not meaningful. The V and J genes are TRBV2 and TRBJ1-2; D may be TRBD1 (5 bases). V lost 5 bases and J 8 bases, leaving 15 bases between the germline ends. The CDR3 length is 13 residues. Germline V gene sequence: CDR1 SNHLY, CDR2 FYNNEI. The CDR3 coding sequence is TGTGCCAGCAGTCCTTTCGGAGGGGAAGGCTACACCTTC. It translates to CASSPFGGEGYTF.

This clonotype was counted at least ten times. This beta chain is an unintended read in a library built for alpha chains; its size means little. The rearrangement joins TRBV7-2 to TRBJ2-3; no reliable D call. The CDR3 contains 13 residues. CDR1 SGHTA and CDR2 FQGNSA come from the germline V gene. V lost 2 bases, J lost 2 bases, and 5 bases lay in between. CDR3 coding DNA: TGTGCCAGCAGCTTAACTACCACAGATACGCAGTATTTT. This codes for CASSLTTTDTQYF.

This clonotype is medium-sized. A library made for alpha chains picked up this beta chain off target, so its size means little. The chain couples TRBV6-5 to TRBJ2-1, with 9 positions matching TRBD1. Losses at the gene ends were 5 bases for V and 5 bases for J; bases not matched to a gene: 7. Germline-derived CDR1 and CDR2 are MNHEY and SVGAGI. This CDR3 comprises 15 residues. CDR3 in DNA: TGTGCCAGCAGTAACCACAGGGGGCGCGACAATGAGCAGTTCTTC. Its translation: CASSNHRGRDNEQFF.

Within the sample, this clonotype is medium-sized. The library was built for alpha chains, so this beta chain is an off-target read and its size means little. This chain uses TRBV7-9 with TRBJ2-2, with TRBD2 matching over 10 bases. The V gene end was trimmed by 3 bases and the J gene end by 6 bases; junction bases not matched to a gene: 4. The CDR3 runs 15 residues. In germline, CDR1 is SEHNR, CDR2 FQNEAQ (reference sequence). The CDR3 spells CASSFWLAGAGELFF. The CDR3 DNA reads TGTGCCAGCAGCTTTTGGCTAGCGGGGGCCGGGGAGCTGTTTTTT.

By frequency in the sample, this clonotype is medium-sized. Because this beta chain is a stray read in a library intended to capture alpha chains, its abundance should not be given much weight. This chain joins TRBV6-1 and TRBJ1-2; TRBD1 is a possible D gene (5 bases). Germline V gives CDR1 MNHNS, CDR2 SASEGT. The CDR3 contains 16 residues. The V end lost 2 bases, the J end lost 6 bases, and 19 bases lay between the germline ends. DNA for the CDR3: TGTGCCAGCAGTGAATCCAGGGTCATCCTCACGGATGGCTACACCTTC. It is translated as CASSESRVILTDGYTF.

Turning to this clonotype: Within a library made for alpha chains, this beta chain is off target, and its count is uninformative. The chain recombines TRBV15 with TRBJ2-5; weak D call: TRBD2 (6 bases). Per the germline V gene, CDR1 is LNHNV and CDR2 is YYDKDF (reference sequence). Trimming stripped 3 bases from V and 5 bases from J, with 16 bases between. The CDR3 runs 15 residues. The CDR3 nucleotides are TGTGCCACCAGCAGGGTCGGCCGGGAGCGGGAGACCCAGTACTTC. This sequence encodes CATSRVGRERETQYF. Using reference TRBV15 and TRBJ2-5 for the parts outside the CDR3, the full variable domain is DAMVIQNPRYQVTQFGKPVTLSCSQTLNHNVMYWYQQKSSQAPKLLFHYYDKDFNNEADTPDNFQSRRPNTSFCFLDIRSPGLGDTAMYLCATSRVGRERETQYFGPGTRLLVL.